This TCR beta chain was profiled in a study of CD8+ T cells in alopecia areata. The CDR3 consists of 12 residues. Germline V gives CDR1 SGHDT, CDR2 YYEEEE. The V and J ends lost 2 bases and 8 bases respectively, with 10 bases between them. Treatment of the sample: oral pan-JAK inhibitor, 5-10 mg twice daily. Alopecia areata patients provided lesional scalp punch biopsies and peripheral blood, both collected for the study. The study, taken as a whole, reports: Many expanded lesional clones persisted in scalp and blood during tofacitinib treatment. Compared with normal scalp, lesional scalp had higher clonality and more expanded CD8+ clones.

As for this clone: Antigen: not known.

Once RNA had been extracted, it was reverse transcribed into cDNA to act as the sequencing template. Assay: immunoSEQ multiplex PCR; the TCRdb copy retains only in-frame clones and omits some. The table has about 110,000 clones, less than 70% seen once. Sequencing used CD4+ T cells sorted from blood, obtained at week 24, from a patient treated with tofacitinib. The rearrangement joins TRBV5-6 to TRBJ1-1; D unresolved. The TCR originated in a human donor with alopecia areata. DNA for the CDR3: TGTGCCAGCAGCTTCGGCCCTGGGGAAGCTTTCTTT. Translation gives CASSFGPGEAFF.